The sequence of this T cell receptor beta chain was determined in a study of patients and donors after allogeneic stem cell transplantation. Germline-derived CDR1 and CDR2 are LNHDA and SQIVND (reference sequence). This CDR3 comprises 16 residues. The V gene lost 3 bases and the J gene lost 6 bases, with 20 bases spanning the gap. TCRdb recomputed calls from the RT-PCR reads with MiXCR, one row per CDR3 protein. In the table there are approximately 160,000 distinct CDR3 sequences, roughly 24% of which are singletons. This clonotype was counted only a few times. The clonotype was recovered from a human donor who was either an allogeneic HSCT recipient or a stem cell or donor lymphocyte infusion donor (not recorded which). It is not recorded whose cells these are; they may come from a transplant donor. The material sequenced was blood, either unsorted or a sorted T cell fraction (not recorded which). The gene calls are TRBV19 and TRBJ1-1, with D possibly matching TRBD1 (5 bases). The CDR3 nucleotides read TGTGCCAGTAGTATTCTCGTCTCAGGGCGGGTTCCTGAAGCTTTCTTT. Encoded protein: CASSILVSGRVPEAFF.